This TCR beta chain was obtained from a study of T-cell memory formation after mild COVID-19. Study results and caveats: Whereas later expanders leaned CD4+, clones contracting day 15 to 85 showed a balanced CD4/CD8 makeup.

5'RACE, which relied on constant-segment primers, yielded TCR alpha and TCR beta cDNA libraries carrying sample barcodes and UMIs. From the 5' RACE reads, TCRdb called clonotypes with MiXCR, one entry per CDR3 protein. The sample lists around 410,000 distinct CDR3 sequences, 23% occurring once. On this clonotype: Its antigen is undetermined.

The CDR3 contains 15 residues. Per germline, CDR1 MGHRA and CDR2 YSYEKL. V lost 0 bases and J 2 bases, leaving 11 bases between the germline ends. The sequencing sample was made of PBMCs or a T cell subset sorted from them (not recorded which). The receptor was derived from an adult woman who had mild COVID-19 (a few samples of this study predate the infection). Cell type and time point are not known. V usage is TRBV4-1 and J usage is TRBJ2-7, with D unclear. In nucleotides, the CDR3 is TGCGCCAGCAGCCAAGAGCAGGTCCTTCCCTACGAGCAGTACTTC. This sequence encodes CASSQEQVLPYEQYF.